This section outlines one T cell receptor beta chain sequence together with its context. The immunoSEQ assay was v3. Libraries were prepared by immunoSEQ multiplex PCR; TCRdb keeps only in-frame clonotypes and omits some of them. The sample includes about 100,000 clones, approximately 65% of them seen just once. The CDR3 sequence is 14 residues long. Germline V lookup: CDR1 SNHLY, CDR2 FYNNEI. V was trimmed by 2 bases and J by 4 bases, leaving 11 bases between them. These data are taken from a study of TIL therapy for anti-PD-1-resistant metastatic lung cancer. Looking at the study overall: Median patient age was 54, ranging roughly 38-75 years. Tumors carried a median about 1.5 non-synonymous mutations per megabase.

Time point indicated: pre-treatment sample, taken before nivolumab and TIL therapy. The tumor samples were excised metastases, mostly pleural nodules or supraclavicular lymph nodes. The TCR comes from a person aged 25-79 years with non-small cell lung cancer. The sequences come from tumor tissue, collected at baseline. The chain uses TRBV2 and TRBJ1-1; D remains unclear. DNA of the CDR3: TGTGCCAGCAGTGAATTGCTGGGGAGCACTGAAGCTTTCTTT. Protein sequence: CASSELLGSTEAFF.